This T cell receptor beta chain was observed in a study of radiation and T cells in renal cell carcinoma. V lost 5 bases and J lost 4, with 11 bases in between. This CDR3 has 13 amino acids. Germline values: CDR1 SGHTA, CDR2 FQGNSA. TCRdb keeps only in-frame clones here, not all; method: immunoSEQ multiplex PCR. The table lists about 150,000 clones, roughly 86% of them singletons. The sample's time point: blood 2 weeks post-SBRT. Treatment noted: 15 Gy SBRT to primary tumor, nephrectomy 4 weeks later. J is TRBJ1-2 and V is TRBV7-2; possibly TRBD1 for D (6 bases). The sample consisted of blood, taken from a patient whose treatment included radiotherapy and nephrectomy. This clonotype was obtained from a woman aged 45-59 years with renal cell carcinoma. The CDR3 DNA sequence: TGTGCCAGCAGCCCACGGACAGCCTATGGCTACACCTTC. It encodes CASSPRTAYGYTF.